The present T cell receptor (beta chain) was sequenced within a study of blood T cell repertoires in COVID-19. Study context: From the United States, Italy and Spain came samples of acute and convalescent COVID-19. The cDNA or gDNA used as material had been derived from T cells, B-cell-depleted T cells, or PBMCs.

V was trimmed by 6 bases and J by 7 bases, leaving 16 bases between them. Germline assignment: CDR1 MRHNA and CDR2 SNTAGT. This CDR3 comprises 15 residues. Profiling relied on immunoSEQ multiplex PCR, and the TCRdb table lists in-frame clones only, not all of them. The sample records approximately 300,000 clones, around nine tenths being singletons. The chain links TRBV6-4 to TRBJ1-6; D is uncertain. This sequence originates from a woman aged 45 to 65 with active or convalescent COVID-19. Sequencing was performed on peripheral blood. The CDR3 region is CASRMESAKNSPLHF. The CDR3 region has the DNA TGTGCCAGCAGGATGGAGTCAGCCAAGAATTCACCCCTCCACTTT.